These 3 T cell receptor beta chains came from one sample sequenced in a study of PD-L1 blockade in urothelial cancer. Time point in this sample: peripheral blood 6 weeks after treatment start. Generated by immunoSEQ multiplex PCR, the TCRdb table keeps only in-frame clones and is missing some. The sample contains more than 90,000 clones, more than 85% of which appear only once. The sequencing here drew on PBMCs, taken around atezolizumab (anti-PD-L1) treatment. These receptor sequences come from a man between 60 and 75 years old with urothelial cancer.

In nucleotides, the CDR3 is TGTGCCAGCAGCTTATTTCCCGGACAGGGGTTGCGGGAGACCCAGTACTTC. It encodes CASSLFPGQGLRETQYF. The chain recombines TRBV7-2 with TRBJ2-5; 9 positions match TRBD1. With V trimmed by 2 bases and J by 5 bases, 12 bases remained unmatched. CDR3 length: 17 amino acids. Germline assignment: CDR1 SGHTA and CDR2 FQGNSA.

The chain carries TRBV28 and TRBJ2-1; 11 bases fit TRBD1. Losses at the gene ends were 9 bases for V and 4 bases for J; bases not matched to a gene: 2. The CDR3 covers 13 residues. CDR1 MDHEN and CDR2 SYDVKM come from the germline V gene. CDR3 residues: CASGTGGYNEQFF. CDR3 coding DNA: TGTGCCAGTGGGACAGGGGGTTACAATGAGCAGTTCTTC.

The V call is TRBV18, the J call TRBJ2-1; D is perhaps TRBD1 (6 bases). This CDR3 comprises 15 residues. Trimming stripped 6 bases from V and 6 bases from J, with 18 bases between. Germline V gene data show CDR1 as KGHSH and CDR2 as LQKENI. In nucleotides, the CDR3 is TGTGCCAGCTCCGACGTAGAGGGGGTCGTCAATGAGCAGTTCTTC. This codes for CASSDVEGVVNEQFF.